What follows describes a single T cell receptor (beta chain). Its antigen is undetermined. Over several immunoSEQ plates, each subset's genomic DNA was distributed in even portions. Under the authors' procedure: Quality scores were absent from the junction-only immunoSEQ sequences, so filtering differed. Generated by immunoSEQ multiplex PCR, the TCRdb table keeps only in-frame clones and is missing some. The DNA was the basis for D and trimming; V, J and clone size are from that table. The sample includes approximately 350,000 clones, around 74% of them seen just once. In germline, CDR1 is SNHLY, CDR2 FYNNEI. The CDR3 contains 14 residues. Trimming took 6 bases from V and 0 from J, leaving 11 bases between them. This record belongs to a study of shared clonotypes between healthy human individuals. Findings and caveats of the study: Although depth was large, rarefaction showed that sequencing of the sorted subsets was incomplete.

Everyone who donated was a Caucasian adult who lived in Nashville, Tennessee. The source is a young man in good health. Sequenced: memory CD4+ T cells sorted from blood. The subset was: CD45RA-negative fraction. The chain carries TRBV2 and TRBJ2-5; D is ambiguous. The CDR3, as DNA: TGTGCCAGCAGAGATACACCGTACCAAGAGACCCAGTACTTC. It encodes CASRDTPYQETQYF.